This entry lists 2 T cell receptor beta chains sequenced from one sample in a study of blood T cells in healthy people across ages. A second PCR of 7 to 11 cycles used a sample-barcoded 5' primer and a J-beta primer mix. TCRdb used MiXCR to reprocess the 5' RACE reads, holding one entry per CDR3 protein. The sample holds under 2 million distinct CDR3 sequences, about 32% seen once. Material for sequencing was blood. The receptors originated from a woman aged 25 to 39 in good health.

The genes are TRBV28 and TRBJ1-2; unclear D gene. The CDR3 has 16 amino acids. Germline assignment: CDR1 MDHEN and CDR2 SYDVKM. V lost 7 bases, J lost 4 bases, and 22 bases lay in between. The CDR3 DNA sequence: TGTGCCAGCACTCTCTTCCCCGATCCCTTGAGCTATGGCTACACCTTC. Translated: CASTLFPDPLSYGYTF.

This clonotype has more than one count but fewer than ten. The chain couples TRBV12-3 or TRBV12-4 to TRBJ2-3; 14 bases are shared with TRBD2. This CDR3 comprises 16 residues. Trimming removed 8 bases from V and 3 bases from J; junction bases left unmatched: 7. The CDR3 sequence is CASLRLAGGSTDTQYF. The CDR3 bases are TGTGCCAGCCTAAGACTAGCGGGGGGGTCGACAGATACGCAGTATTTT.